This TCR beta chain was captured in a study of blood T cells in healthy people across ages. CDR3 length: 14 amino acids. The germline V and J ends were trimmed by 3 bases and 2 bases, with 10 bases remaining between them. The germline CDR1 and CDR2 sequences are LGHDT and YNNKEL (reference sequence). Sample-barcoded 5' priming and a J-beta primer mix drove a second PCR of about 6 to 12 cycles. Samples each returned at least 2.5 million CDR3-containing paired-end reads. TCRdb redid the calling of the 5' RACE reads with MiXCR, one entry per CDR3 protein. The sample has hundreds of thousands of distinct CDR3 sequences, roughly 21% seen once.

The sequence derives from an older man in good health. Sequenced sample: blood. The chain links TRBV3-1 to TRBJ1-2; unclear D gene. This CDR3 reads CASSQRTQNYGYTF. The CDR3 DNA is TGTGCCAGCAGCCAGAGGACCCAGAACTATGGCTACACCTTC.